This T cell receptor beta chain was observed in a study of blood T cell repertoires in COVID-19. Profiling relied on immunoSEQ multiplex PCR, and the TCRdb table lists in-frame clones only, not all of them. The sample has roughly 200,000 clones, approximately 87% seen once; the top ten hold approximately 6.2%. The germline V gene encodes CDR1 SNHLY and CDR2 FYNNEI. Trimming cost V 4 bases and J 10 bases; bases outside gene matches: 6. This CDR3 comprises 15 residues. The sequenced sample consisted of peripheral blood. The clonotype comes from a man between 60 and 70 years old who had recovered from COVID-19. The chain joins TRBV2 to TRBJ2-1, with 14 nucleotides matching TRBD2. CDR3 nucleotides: TGTGCCAGCAGTGTGATGACTAGCGGGAGGGCCGAGCAGTTCTTC. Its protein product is CASSVMTSGRAEQFF.